The clone carrying this T cell receptor (beta chain) was recorded once. The data derive from a study of radiotherapy plus CTLA-4 blockade in lung cancer. The CDR3 contains 11 residues. Germline assignment: CDR1 SGHRS and CDR2 YFSETQ. V lost 6 bases and J lost 9, with 10 bases in between. TCRdb keeps only in-frame clones here, not all; method: immunoSEQ multiplex PCR. Found here are some 60,000 clones, 70% to 80% of them singletons; the top ten hold 3.5% to 4%. Lung cancer patients with chemo-refractory metastatic non-small-cell disease were given focal radiation plus CTLA-4 blockade with ipilimumab. The genes are TRBV5-1 and TRBJ1-5; D may be TRBD1 (5 bases). The clonotype was recovered from a human donor with non-small cell lung cancer who had a partial response to radiotherapy plus ipilimumab. The sequencing here drew on peripheral blood, taken from a patient treated with radiotherapy plus ipilimumab. The CDR3, as DNA: TGCGCCAGCAAGGGGTTGGGGCCCCAGCATTTT. Encoded protein: CASKGLGPQHF.